This T cell receptor beta chain was identified during a study of shared clonotypes between healthy human individuals. Study in general: Donor ages ranged 18 to 49 years: two women, a few men.

Of note for this clone: The antigen is unknown.

The method was immunoSEQ multiplex PCR; TCRdb's version includes in-frame clones alone and lacks a portion of them. The data hold some 200,000 clones, with approximately 95% observed a single time. Between the trimmed V and J ends, which lost 2 bases and 7 bases, there was a span of 8 bases. The CDR3 has 12 residues. CDR1 and CDR2 from the germline V gene are GTSNPN and SVGIG (reference sequence). Study outcomes and limitations: The study found lower generation probabilities in non-shared clonotypes than in those shared by all four donors. Memory subsets generally showed smaller estimated richness than naive subsets did.

The receptor's source is a woman aged 25 to 45 in good health. The sample was naive CD4+ T cells sorted from blood. As for subset: CD45RA+ positively selected. The rearrangement links TRBV30 to TRBJ2-2; D not resolved. The CDR3 here is CAWSFHDGELFF. The DNA for the CDR3 is TGTGCCTGGAGTTTTCATGACGGGGAGCTGTTTTTT.